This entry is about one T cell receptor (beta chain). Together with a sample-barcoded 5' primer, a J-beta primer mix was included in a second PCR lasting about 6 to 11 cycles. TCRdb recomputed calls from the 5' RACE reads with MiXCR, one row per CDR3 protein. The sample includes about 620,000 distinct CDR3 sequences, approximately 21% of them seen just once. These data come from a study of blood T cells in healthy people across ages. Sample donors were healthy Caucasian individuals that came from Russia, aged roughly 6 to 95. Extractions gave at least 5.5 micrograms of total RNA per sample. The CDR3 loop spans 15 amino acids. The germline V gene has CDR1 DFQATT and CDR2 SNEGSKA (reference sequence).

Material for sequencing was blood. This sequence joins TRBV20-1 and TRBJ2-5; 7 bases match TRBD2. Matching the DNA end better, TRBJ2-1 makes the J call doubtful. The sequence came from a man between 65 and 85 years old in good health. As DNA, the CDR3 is TGCAGTGCTAGAGATCTGGCGGGAGCAGGAAATGAGCAGTTCTTC. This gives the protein CSARDLAGAGNEQFF.